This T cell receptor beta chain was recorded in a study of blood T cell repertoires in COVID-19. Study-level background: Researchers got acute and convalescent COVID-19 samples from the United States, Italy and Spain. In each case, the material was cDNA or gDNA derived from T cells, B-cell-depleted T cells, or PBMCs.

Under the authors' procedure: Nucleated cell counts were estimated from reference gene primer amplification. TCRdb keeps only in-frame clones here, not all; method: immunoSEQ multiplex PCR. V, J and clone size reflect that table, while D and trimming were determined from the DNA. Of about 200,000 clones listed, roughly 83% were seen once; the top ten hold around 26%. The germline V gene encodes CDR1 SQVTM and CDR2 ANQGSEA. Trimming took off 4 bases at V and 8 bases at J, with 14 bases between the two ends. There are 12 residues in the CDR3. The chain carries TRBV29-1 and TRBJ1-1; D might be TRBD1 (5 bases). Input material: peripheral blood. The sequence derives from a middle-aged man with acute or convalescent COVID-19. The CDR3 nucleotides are TGCAGCGTTGGGGTGGAGGGGATCGAAGCTTTCTTT. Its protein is CSVGVEGIEAFF. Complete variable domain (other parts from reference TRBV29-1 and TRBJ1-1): SAVISQKPSRDICQRGTSLTIQCQVDSQVTMMFWYRQQPGQSLTLIATANQGSEATYESGFVIDKFPISRPNLTFSTLTVSNMSPEDSSIYLCSVGVEGIEAFFGQGTRLTVV.